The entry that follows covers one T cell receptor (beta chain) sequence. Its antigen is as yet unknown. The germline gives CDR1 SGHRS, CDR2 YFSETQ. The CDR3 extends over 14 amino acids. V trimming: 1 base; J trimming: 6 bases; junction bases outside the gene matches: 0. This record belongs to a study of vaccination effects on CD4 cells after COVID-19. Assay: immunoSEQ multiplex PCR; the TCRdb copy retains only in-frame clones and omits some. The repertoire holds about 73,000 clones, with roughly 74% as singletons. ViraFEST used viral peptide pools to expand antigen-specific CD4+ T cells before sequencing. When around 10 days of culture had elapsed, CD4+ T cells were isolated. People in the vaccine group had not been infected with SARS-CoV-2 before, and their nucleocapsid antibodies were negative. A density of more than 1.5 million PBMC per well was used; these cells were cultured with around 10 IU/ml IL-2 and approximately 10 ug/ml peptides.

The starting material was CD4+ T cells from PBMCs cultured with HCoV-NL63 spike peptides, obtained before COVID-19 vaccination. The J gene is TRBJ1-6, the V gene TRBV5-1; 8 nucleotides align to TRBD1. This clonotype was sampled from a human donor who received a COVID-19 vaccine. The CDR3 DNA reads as TGCGCCAGCAGCTTGACAGGGGGTAATTCACCCCTCCACTTT. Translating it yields CASSLTGGNSPLHF.